The clone carrying this T cell receptor (beta chain) was counted between two and nine times. Its antigen remains unidentified. Clones were sequenced by immunoSEQ multiplex PCR, and TCRdb holds only the in-frame ones, with some missing. The repertoire consists of just under 70,000 clones, with around 84% occurring once and the leading ten covering roughly 3.4%. The sample originates from a study of neoadjuvant anti-PD-1 for oral cavity cancer. Study overall: Patients without progression received a fourth nivolumab dose around day 43, then surgical resection on days 50-56.

The CDR3 has 16 amino acids. Losses at the gene ends were 4 bases for V and 3 bases for J; bases not matched to a gene: 6. CDR1 is SGHDT and CDR2 is YYEEEE in the germline V gene. The time point is: after neoadjuvant nivolumab, at surgical resection. Stage II-IVA oral cavity squamous cell carcinoma was new and untreated by systemic or radiation therapy. Cohort: HPV-negative, locally advanced oral cavity squamous cell carcinoma patients. Points from the study as a whole: Pretreatment Treg/Th17 ratio correlated inversely with post-treatment tumor clonality.

V gene TRBV5-6 combines with J gene TRBJ2-2; 10 bases agree with TRBD2. This material consisted of PBMCs, taken after nivolumab (anti-PD-1) treatment. This receptor was identified in a person between 35 and 79 years old with oral cavity squamous cell carcinoma. CDR3 residues: CASSNRGLAYTGELFF. In nucleotides, the CDR3 is TGTGCCAGCAGCAACCGGGGACTAGCGTACACCGGGGAGCTGTTTTTT.